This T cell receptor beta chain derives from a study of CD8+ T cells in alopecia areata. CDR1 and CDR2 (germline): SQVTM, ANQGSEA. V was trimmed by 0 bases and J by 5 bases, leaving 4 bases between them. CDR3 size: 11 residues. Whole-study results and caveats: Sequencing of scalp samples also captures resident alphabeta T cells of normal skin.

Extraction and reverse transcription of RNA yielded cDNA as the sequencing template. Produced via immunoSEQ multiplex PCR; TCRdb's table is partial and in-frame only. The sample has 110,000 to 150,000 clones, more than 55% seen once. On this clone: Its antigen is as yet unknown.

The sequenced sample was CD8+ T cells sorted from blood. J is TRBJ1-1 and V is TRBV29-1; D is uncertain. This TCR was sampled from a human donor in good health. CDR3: CSVEDITEAFF. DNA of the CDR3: TGCAGCGTTGAAGATATTACTGAAGCTTTCTTT.